This TCR beta chain was retrieved from a study of T cell responses to AZD1222 COVID-19 vaccine. Comment on this clone: Its target is unknown.

Whole-study results and caveats: Donors, mostly white British, included more females; clonal diversity was possibly underestimated.

Clones were read by immunoSEQ multiplex PCR, and TCRdb kept only the in-frame ones, dropping some. Among about 55,000 clones listed, roughly 90% were seen once. The starting material was peripheral blood, obtained on day 0 of AZD1222 vaccination. The sequence was collected from an adult in good health.

The CDR3 loop is CASSVEPRLAGVGYNEQFF. The CDR3, as DNA: TGTGCCAGCAGCGTAGAACCCCGGCTAGCGGGAGTTGGCTACAATGAGCAGTTCTTC. This sequence joins TRBV9 and TRBJ2-1; TRBD2 matches at 10 bases. The germline V gene has CDR1 SGDLS and CDR2 YYNGEE. Trimming removed 0 bases from V and 3 bases from J; junction bases left unmatched: 12. The CDR3 sequence is 19 residues long.